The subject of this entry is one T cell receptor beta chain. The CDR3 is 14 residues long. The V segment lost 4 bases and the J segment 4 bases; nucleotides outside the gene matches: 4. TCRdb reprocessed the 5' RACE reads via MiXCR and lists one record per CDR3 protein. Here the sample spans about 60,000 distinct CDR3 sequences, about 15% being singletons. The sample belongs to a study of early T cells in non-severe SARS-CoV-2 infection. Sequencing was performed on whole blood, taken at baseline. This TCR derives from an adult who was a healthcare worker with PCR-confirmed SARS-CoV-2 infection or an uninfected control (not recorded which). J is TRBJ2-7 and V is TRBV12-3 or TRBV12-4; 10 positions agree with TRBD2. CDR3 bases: TGTGCCAGCAGTTCGGGACTAGCGCTTTACGAGCAGTACTTC. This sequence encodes CASSSGLALYEQYF.